These 27 T cell receptor beta chains came from one sample sequenced in a study of metastatic and nonmetastatic thyroid tumors. The entire patient cohort was treatment-naive prior to thyroid surgery. MiXCR was used by TCRdb to re-call the PCR reads. Among 20,000 to 25,000 clones listed, 15% to 17% were seen once. What was sequenced was blood. These receptors came from a female donor with papillary thyroid cancer or a benign thyroid nodule (not recorded which). Some clones in this sample may be carry-over from other donors' samples.

The genes are TRBV5-1 and TRBJ2-7; unclear D gene. Trimming took off 2 bases at V and 7 bases at J, with 13 bases between the two ends. CDR1 is SGHRS and CDR2 is YFSETQ in the germline V gene. This CDR3 comprises 13 residues. CDR3 loop: CASSFRAGAEQYF. The CDR3 DNA reads as TGCGCCAGCAGCTTTAGGGCAGGCGCGGAGCAGTACTTC. Full variable domain (remainder filled in from reference TRBV5-1 and TRBJ2-7): KAGVTQTPRYLIKTRGQQVTLSCSPISGHRSVSWYQQTPGQGLQFLFEYFSETQRNKGNFPGRFSGRQFSNSRSEMNVSTLELGDSALYLCASSFRAGAEQYFGPGTRLTVT.

This clone has a count of ten or more. Additional DNA sequences in this sample encode the identical CDR3. The chain employs TRBV6-1 and TRBJ2-7, with 12 bases lining up with TRBD2. J lost 3 bases, V lost 2 bases, and 5 bases had no gene match. The CDR3 extends over 16 amino acids. The germline V gene encodes CDR1 MNHNS and CDR2 SASEGT. Written as DNA, the CDR3 is TGTGCCAGCAGTGAAATCGGACTAGCGGGGTTCTACGAGCAGTACTTC. Its protein product is CASSEIGLAGFYEQYF.

Many counts were recorded for this clone. The chain employs TRBV24-1 and TRBJ2-3; D may be TRBD2 (5 bases). In germline, CDR1 is KGHDR, CDR2 SFDVKD. This CDR3 comprises 16 residues. Trimming took off 5 bases at V and 9 bases at J, with 23 bases between the two ends. CDR3 in DNA: TGTGCCACCAGTGCGACTAACGACGACCTAGGGCGGACGCAGTATTTT. Translated, it gives CATSATNDDLGRTQYF.

On this clone itself: The conserved phenylalanine or tryptophan is not found at the CDR3 terminus, so this likely reflects a read error. No DNA is shown, since the ends of the CDR3 on it are uncertain; the CDR3 is the one TCRdb lists. The rearrangement uses TRBV7-2 and TRBJ2-5. Germline CDR1 SGHTA, CDR2 FQGNSA. The CDR3 is 14 amino acids in total, end residues counted. The CDR3 protein is CASSLPVIGYTFGS.

The V call is TRBV19, the J call TRBJ2-1; 10 bases fit TRBD2. Unmatched junction bases numbered 12, after V lost 5 bases and J lost 2 bases. CDR3 size: 18 residues. Germline V lookup: CDR1 LNHDA, CDR2 SQIVND (reference sequence). The CDR3 region is CASSPGSSGRFTYNEQFF. The CDR3 nucleotides are TGTGCCAGTAGTCCGGGAAGTAGCGGGAGGTTCACCTACAATGAGCAGTTCTTC.

V and J are TRBV11-2 and TRBJ2-1, with 9 bases fitting TRBD1. Germline V gene sequence: CDR1 SGHAT, CDR2 FQNNGV. This CDR3 has 16 residues. With V trimmed by 5 bases and J by 4 bases, 9 bases remained unmatched. CDR3 DNA sequence: TGTGCCAGCAGCGCTCCCTGGACAGGGGTTTACAATGAGCAGTTCTTC. Translated, it gives CASSAPWTGVYNEQFF.

In the case of this clone: The sample contains more than one DNA sequence encoding this CDR3. The chain joins TRBV30 to TRBJ2-3, with TRBD2 matching 11 bases. Germline V gives CDR1 GTSNPN, CDR2 SVGIG (reference sequence). V lost 5 bases to trimming and J lost 8 bases; unmatched junction nucleotides: 12. The length of the CDR3 is 15 residues. CDR3 sequence reads: CAWGRLAGRVGTQYF. In DNA form, the CDR3 reads TGTGCCTGGGGCCGACTAGCGGGGAGGGTTGGTACGCAGTATTTT. The variable domain in full, completed from reference TRBV30 and TRBJ2-3, reads SQTIHQWPATLVQPVGSPLSLECTVEGTSNPNLYWYRQAAGRGLQLLFYSVGIGQISSEVPQNLSASRPQDRQFILSSKKLLLSDSGFYLCAWGRLAGRVGTQYFGPGTRLTVL.

At least ten counts were recorded for this clone. The chain recombines TRBV3-1 with TRBJ2-7; D not resolved. From germline, CDR1 is LGHDT and CDR2 YNNKEL (reference sequence). The CDR3 sequence is 11 residues long. V was clipped by 1 base and J by 5 bases, with 3 bases between them. The CDR3 protein is CASSQVDEQYF. The CDR3 nucleotides are TGTGCCAGCAGCCAAGTGGACGAGCAGTACTTC.

This clone has ten or more counts. The chain is built from TRBV12-3 or TRBV12-4 and TRBJ2-1; no clear D gene. CDR3 length: 14 amino acids. Deletions cut 2 bases from V and 8 bases from J, with 13 bases between. CDR3 bases: TGTGCCAGCAGTTTATCCGAGGAGAGCGATGAGCAGTTCTTC. Encoded protein: CASSLSEESDEQFF.

This clone was seen repeatedly, ten times or more. V usage is TRBV7-9 and J usage is TRBJ2-2; D not certain. Per the germline V gene, CDR1 is SEHNR and CDR2 is FQNEAQ (reference sequence). The CDR3 is made up of 15 amino acids. The V end lost 5 bases, the J end lost 1 base, and 11 bases lay between the germline ends. CDR3 sequence (DNA): TGTGCCAGCAGCCTCCGAGGCATGAACACCGGGGAGCTGTTTTTT. Protein sequence: CASSLRGMNTGELFF.

This clone was seen many times. This may come from a read error, since a much larger clone is one base off. The chain has TRBV19 and TRBJ1-6; D gene ambiguous. This CDR3 comprises 14 residues. Germline assignment: CDR1 LNHDA and CDR2 SQIVND (reference sequence). The DNA of the CDR3 is TGTGCCAGTAAGACAAGACCCTCCGATTCACTCCTCCACTTT. It translates to CASKTRPSDSLLHF. Filled out from reference TRBV19 and TRBJ1-6, the complete variable domain reads DGGITQSPKYLFRKEGQNVTLSCEQNLNHDAMYWYRQDPGQGLRLIYYSQIVNDFQKGDIAEGYSVSREKKESFPLTVTSAQKNPTAFYLCASKTRPSDSLLHFGNGTRLTVT.

In its sample, this clone was seen many times. Since a much larger clone is just one base distant, this may be a read error. The rearrangement joins TRBV6-9 to TRBJ2-2; D may be TRBD2 (5 bases). CDR1 is MNHGY and CDR2 is SVAAGI in the germline V gene. The CDR3 is 14 amino acids. CDR3: CASSYGRDTGELFF. CDR3 coding DNA: TGCGCCAGCAGTTACGGGCGGGACACCGGGGAGCTGTTTTTT.

This clone counts as medium-sized. This rearrangement joins TRBV28 to TRBJ1-2; D remains ambiguous. V gave up 2 bases and J gave up 4 bases, with 8 bases separating them. This CDR3 comprises 13 residues. Germline lookup yields CDR1 MDHEN and CDR2 SYDVKM. The CDR3, as DNA: TGTGCCAGCAGTTTACCTAGGGCCTATGGCTACACCTTC. Its translation: CASSLPRAYGYTF.

This clone was observed at least ten times. V usage is TRBV30 and J usage is TRBJ1-1; no clear D gene. V lost 2 bases to trimming and J lost 1 base, with 17 bases between them. The CDR3 runs 16 residues. CDR1 and CDR2 (germline): GTSNPN, SVGIG (reference sequence). For the CDR3, the DNA is TGTGCCTGGAGTCTTAGAATGGGGTCAGGGAACACTGAAGCTTTCTTT. Translating it yields CAWSLRMGSGNTEAFF.

This clone showed up many times. The chain employs TRBV2 and TRBJ2-1; 10 nucleotides align to TRBD1. Germline-derived CDR1 and CDR2 are SNHLY and FYNNEI. This CDR3 region has 16 residues. The V segment lost 6 bases and the J segment 6 bases; nucleotides outside the gene matches: 11. CDR3 protein: CASRGQGDGGSNEQFF. The DNA of the CDR3 is TGTGCCAGCAGAGGACAGGGGGACGGGGGGAGCAATGAGCAGTTCTTC.

This chain joins TRBV11-3 and TRBJ2-7; possible D gene TRBD1, 6 bases. Trimming cost V 2 bases and J 5 bases, with 10 bases left between them. The CDR3 sequence is 13 residues long. Germline CDR1 reads SGHNT; CDR2 reads YENEEA. The CDR3 coding sequence is TGTGCCAGCAGCTTACAACCAGGGGACGAGCAGTACTTC. This codes for CASSLQPGDEQYF.

This clone came up many times. The rearrangement joins TRBV18 to TRBJ1-3; no definite D call. Trimming took 6 bases from V and 4 from J, leaving 7 bases between them. Germline-derived CDR1 and CDR2 are KGHSH and LQKENI. The CDR3 contains 12 residues. The CDR3 nucleotides are TGTGCCAGCTCGTCAGCGGGAAACACCATATATTTT. This translates into CASSSAGNTIYF.

Many counts were recorded for this clone. Here the CDR3 DNA reads TGTGCCAGCAGCTTCGGAGAGACCAGCTACACCTTC. Translated, it gives CASSFGETSYTF. V usage is TRBV7-9 and J usage is TRBJ1-2; the D is unclear. Germline values: CDR1 SEHNR, CDR2 FQNEAQ (reference sequence). The CDR3 totals 12 residues. The V end was cut by 3 bases, the J end by 9 bases, with 11 bases between.

V gene TRBV9 combines with J gene TRBJ2-3; no reliable D call. Trimming removed 3 bases at V and 4 bases at J, with 9 bases between. Germline assignment: CDR1 SGDLS and CDR2 YYNGEE. The CDR3 has 13 amino acids. CDR3 sequence: CASSALLSDTQYF. The CDR3 coding sequence is TGTGCCAGCAGCGCCTTACTTTCAGATACGCAGTATTTT.

This clone has ten or more counts. This CDR3 is also generated by other DNA sequences in the sample. This rearrangement joins TRBV11-2 to TRBJ2-1; 9 positions agree with TRBD2. The V gene end was trimmed by 7 bases and the J gene end by 7 bases; junction bases not matched to a gene: 14. The CDR3 is 16 amino acids. CDR1 SGHAT and CDR2 FQNNGV come from the germline V gene. CDR3 sequence (DNA): TGTGCCAGCACCCTAAAAGCGGGAGGTTTTGTGAATGAGCAGTTCTTC. The encoded protein is CASTLKAGGFVNEQFF.

This clone turned up a few times. This rearrangement joins TRBV4-1 to TRBJ2-2; 9 nucleotides agree with TRBD2. Germline CDR1 reads MGHRA; CDR2 reads YSYEKL. The CDR3 length is 16 residues. Trimming took 0 bases from V and 7 from J; bases not matched to a gene: 6. In nucleotides, the CDR3 is TGCGCCAGCAGCCAAGAGCGGCGCGGGAGGGGCGGGGAGCTGTTTTTT. As protein: CASSQERRGRGGELFF.

This clone has a count of ten or more. The rearrangement uses TRBV29-1 and TRBJ2-3, with TRBD2 matching over 12 bases. This CDR3 has 18 residues. The V gene's germline CDR1 is SQVTM and CDR2 ANQGSEA. V lost 4 bases, J lost 2 bases, and 13 bases stayed unmatched. The CDR3 DNA reads as TGCAGCGTTGCCCCCAAACTAGCGGGAGGAACTTACACAGATACGCAGTATTTT. As protein: CSVAPKLAGGTYTDTQYF.

The chain has TRBV4-1 and TRBJ2-3, with TRBD1 matching 7 bases. Germline CDR1 MGHRA, CDR2 YSYEKL. V lost 2 bases, J lost 1 base, and 12 bases stayed unmatched. The CDR3 length is 18 residues. The CDR3 loop is CASSQLSTTGDRTDTQYF. The CDR3 DNA follows: TGCGCCAGCAGCCAATTGTCAACAACAGGGGACCGCACAGATACGCAGTATTTT.

This CDR3 reads CASSSYENSPLHF. In DNA, the CDR3 is TGTGCCAGCAGCTCCTATGAGAATTCACCCCTCCACTTT. The J gene is TRBJ1-6, the V gene TRBV5-6; D gene ambiguous. The CDR3 runs to 13 residues. Germline CDR1 SGHDT, CDR2 YYEEEE. V was shortened by 3 bases and J by 7 bases, with 8 bases between the two germline ends.

The chain employs TRBV19 and TRBJ1-5; 7 nucleotides line up with TRBD1. Germline CDR1 reads LNHDA; CDR2 reads SQIVND (reference sequence). V shed 1 base and J 7 bases; nucleotides not matched to a gene: 1. The CDR3 is 13 residues long. DNA of the CDR3: TGTGCCAGTAGTATAGCGGACAGGCAGCCCCAGCATTTT. Translated, it gives CASSIADRQPQHF.

The rearrangement uses TRBV4-2 and TRBJ2-3; 8 bases match TRBD2. The junction had 10 bases not matched to a gene; V was cut back by 1 base and J by 4 bases. Germline CDR1 and CDR2: LGHNA and YNFKEQ. CDR3 length equals 17 residues. The CDR3 region is CASSQAGGLGLSDTQYF. The CDR3, as DNA: TGTGCCAGCAGCCAAGCCGGGGGACTAGGGTTATCAGATACGCAGTATTTT.

The table lists this clone with a few counts. The chain recombines TRBV28 with TRBJ1-1; D is possibly TRBD1 (5 bases). The CDR3 length is 12 residues. Trimming removed 7 bases from V and 2 bases from J, with 8 bases in between. Germline CDR1 reads MDHEN; CDR2 reads SYDVKM. CDR3 DNA sequence: TGTGCCAGCAAGGGGACTAACACTGAAGCTTTCTTT. The encoded protein is CASKGTNTEAFF. The full variable domain, completed using reference TRBV28 and TRBJ1-1, is DVKVTQSSRYLVKRTGEKVFLECVQDMDHENMFWYRQDPGLGLRLIYFSYDVKMKEKGDIPEGYSVSREKKERFSLILESASTNQTSMYLCASKGTNTEAFFGQGTRLTVV.